These 21 T cell receptor beta chains originate from one sample sequenced in a study of T-cell reconstitution after alpha-beta-depleted transplantation in children. As it was prepared, the TCRbeta library received unique molecular identifiers. Using its own MiXCR run on the PCR reads, TCRdb lists one record per CDR3 protein. The sample includes about 900,000 distinct CDR3 sequences, around 30% of them seen just once. Sequenced here: PBMCs, mostly from graft donor cells, sampled 360 days after TCRalphabeta/CD19-depleted stem cell transplant. The source is a boy younger than two who had a stem cell transplant for SCID, so the T cells may come from the graft donor.

This clonotype was seen many times. V is TRBV4-1 and J is TRBJ2-1; weak D call: TRBD2 (5 bases). Per the germline V gene, CDR1 is MGHRA and CDR2 is YSYEKL. The V gene lost 4 bases and the J gene lost 0 bases, with 10 bases spanning the gap. CDR3 size: 15 residues. The CDR3 loop is CASSLALSSYNEQFF. CDR3 sequence (DNA): TGCGCCAGCAGCCTAGCGCTTAGCTCCTACAATGAGCAGTTCTTC.

This clonotype was observed many times. The chain has TRBV6-1 and TRBJ2-1; possibly TRBD1 for D (7 bases). Looked up from germline, CDR1 is MNHNS and CDR2 is SASEGT. V lost 5 bases and J 6 bases, leaving 17 bases between the germline ends. This CDR3 contains 15 residues. The DNA for the CDR3 is TGTGCCAGCAGTCAGGGGGGTAAGAAAGTCAATGAGCAGTTCTTC. This sequence encodes CASSQGGKKVNEQFF.

The chain is built from TRBV20-1 and TRBJ2-5, with 9 bases lining up with TRBD1. CDR1 and CDR2 (germline): DFQATT, SNEGSKA (reference sequence). This CDR3 is 13 amino acids long. The trim removed 5 bases at V and 4 bases at J, leaving 5 bases unmatched. CDR3 DNA sequence: TGCAGTGCTGGACAGGGGCGGGGAGAGACCCAGTACTTC. It codes for CSAGQGRGETQYF.

The V call is TRBV4-2, the J call TRBJ1-1, with 10 bases lining up with TRBD1. V lost 4 bases to trimming and J lost 7 bases; unmatched junction nucleotides: 6. The CDR3 is 14 residues long. CDR1 and CDR2 (germline): LGHNA, YNFKEQ. The CDR3: CASSRERDRGEAFF. For the CDR3, the DNA is TGTGCCAGCAGCCGGGAGCGGGACAGGGGTGAAGCTTTCTTT.

This rearrangement joins TRBV7-2 to TRBJ1-1; TRBD1 aligns across 7 bases. Germline CDR1 reads SGHTA; CDR2 reads FQGNSA. V lost 5 bases, J lost 5 bases, and 8 bases stayed unmatched. The CDR3 runs 14 residues. In DNA, the CDR3 is TGTGCCAGCAGCCCCAGACAGGGTTGGACTGAAGCTTTCTTT. This gives the protein CASSPRQGWTEAFF.

The chain uses TRBV5-1 and TRBJ1-1; no reliable D call. CDR3 length equals 12 residues. CDR1 and CDR2 (germline): SGHRS, YFSETQ. The V and J ends lost 0 bases and 6 bases respectively, with 6 bases between them. The CDR3 region has the DNA TGCGCCAGCAGCTTGGAATACTCTGAAGCTTTCTTT. It translates to CASSLEYSEAFF. Looking up the rest from reference TRBV5-1 and TRBJ1-1 gives the full variable domain: KAGVTQTPRYLIKTRGQQVTLSCSPISGHRSVSWYQQTPGQGLQFLFEYFSETQRNKGNFPGRFSGRQFSNSRSEMNVSTLELGDSALYLCASSLEYSEAFFGQGTRLTVV.

This clonotype was observed at least ten times. V gene TRBV12-3 or TRBV12-4 combines with J gene TRBJ1-1, with D unresolved. With 2 bases removed from V and 1 base from J, the gap between germline ends came to 8 bases. The CDR3 consists of 14 residues. The CDR3, as DNA: TGTGCCAGCAGTTTATGGGCACAGAACACTGAAGCTTTCTTT. Translated: CASSLWAQNTEAFF.

This clonotype was observed a few times. The gene calls are TRBV6-1 and TRBJ1-3; D is unclear. Trimming cost V 6 bases and J 3 bases, with 12 bases left between them. CDR1 is MNHNS and CDR2 is SASEGT in the germline V gene. The CDR3 spans 14 residues. Here the CDR3 reads CASSPWEYGNTIYF. In DNA form, the CDR3 reads TGTGCCAGCAGCCCCTGGGAGTATGGAAACACCATATATTTT.

The chain joins TRBV20-1 to TRBJ2-2; D is uncertain. Germline assignment: CDR1 DFQATT and CDR2 SNEGSKA (reference sequence). Trimming stripped 6 bases from V and 3 bases from J, with 8 bases between. This CDR3 region has 12 residues. The CDR3 loop is CSANRDTGELFF. The CDR3 DNA reads TGCAGTGCGAACCGGGACACCGGGGAGCTGTTTTTT.

This clonotype was seen a few times. The rearrangement uses TRBV6-5 and TRBJ2-7; the match to TRBD1 covers 9 bases. Germline V CDR1 and CDR2: MNHEY, SVGAGI. The CDR3 length is 15 residues. The trim removed 6 bases at V and 4 bases at J, leaving 10 bases unmatched. CDR3 DNA sequence: TGTGCCAGCAGCCCGAGTCCGGGACAGGGATACGAGCAGTACTTC. Protein product: CASSPSPGQGYEQYF.

The rearrangement links TRBV9 to TRBJ2-2; 8 bases agree with TRBD2. Germline V gene data show CDR1 as SGDLS and CDR2 as YYNGEE. The CDR3 extends over 17 amino acids. The V segment lost 4 bases and the J segment 1 base; nucleotides outside the gene matches: 9. The CDR3 here is CASSIRGGRVNTGELFF. CDR3 nucleotides: TGTGCCAGCAGCATCCGCGGGGGGCGGGTGAACACCGGGGAGCTGTTTTTT.

This clonotype was recorded only once. This chain joins TRBV2 and TRBJ1-1, with TRBD1 matching over 7 bases. The CDR3 runs to 16 residues. V shed 6 bases and J 0 bases; nucleotides not matched to a gene: 10. Germline V gene sequence: CDR1 SNHLY, CDR2 FYNNEI. The CDR3 reads CASSAMTGRMNTEAFF. The DNA of the CDR3 is TGTGCCAGCAGCGCAATGACAGGGAGAATGAACACTGAAGCTTTCTTT.

Only a few counts were recorded for this clonotype. The rearrangement links TRBV3-1 to TRBJ2-7, with D maybe TRBD1 (6 bases). The CDR3 extends over 14 amino acids. Germline-derived CDR1 and CDR2 are LGHDT and YNNKEL (reference sequence). V was pared by 4 bases and J by 2 bases, with 12 bases between. The CDR3 sequence is CASSLQGKAYEQYF. As DNA, the CDR3 is TGTGCCAGCAGCCTCCAGGGGAAGGCCTACGAGCAGTACTTC.

V is TRBV7-8 and J is TRBJ2-7, with 11 bases identical to TRBD1. Trimming took 1 base from V and 4 from J; bases not matched to a gene: 12. CDR1 is SGHVS and CDR2 is FQNEAQ in the germline V gene. This CDR3 is built from 18 residues. The CDR3 DNA sequence: TGTGCCAGCAGCTTAGTGCTCGTCCGGGACAGGGGGAGGTACGAGCAGTACTTC. This codes for CASSLVLVRDRGRYEQYF.

This clonotype was seen only a few times. V is TRBV29-1 and J is TRBJ2-3; TRBD2 is a possible D gene (6 bases). The germline V and J ends were trimmed by 5 bases and 3 bases, with 12 bases remaining between them. Germline lookup yields CDR1 SQVTM and CDR2 ANQGSEA. The CDR3 runs 13 residues. This CDR3 reads CSVRRGGTDTQYF. The CDR3 DNA follows: TGCAGCGTTCGGCGGGGTGGTACAGATACGCAGTATTTT.

The rearrangement joins TRBV6-5 to TRBJ1-5, with D unclear. V was shortened by 0 bases and J by 2 bases, with 8 bases between the two germline ends. The CDR3 totals 15 residues. Germline lookup yields CDR1 MNHEY and CDR2 SVGAGI. The CDR3 nucleotides read TGTGCCAGCAGTTACTCGAGTGCGGGCAATCAGCCCCAGCATTTT. Its protein product is CASSYSSAGNQPQHF.

The CDR3 DNA reads TGTGCCAGCAGCTTGGTTCCGGACGGACCGACCGGGGAGCTGTTTTTT. Translation: CASSLVPDGPTGELFF. This chain connects TRBV5-5 to TRBJ2-2; D unclear. This CDR3 spans 16 amino acids. Germline V lookup: CDR1 SGHKS, CDR2 YYEKEE (reference sequence). The V end lost 0 bases, the J end lost 5 bases, and 14 bases lay between the germline ends.

The chain links TRBV20-1 to TRBJ2-1; D unresolved. Per germline, CDR1 DFQATT and CDR2 SNEGSKA (reference sequence). V was clipped by 5 bases and J by 4 bases, with 9 bases between them. The CDR3 has 12 residues. CDR3 loop: CSAPGTYNEQFF. The CDR3 DNA sequence: TGCAGTGCTCCAGGTACATACAATGAGCAGTTCTTC.

This chain links TRBV20-1 with TRBJ1-1; possible D gene TRBD1, 5 bases. CDR1 and CDR2 (germline): DFQATT, SNEGSKA (reference sequence). CDR3 length equals 12 residues. V was pared by 1 base and J by 6 bases, with 9 bases between. CDR3 in DNA: TGCAGTGCTAGAGTAGGGGTGGCTGAAGCTTTCTTT. Encoded protein: CSARVGVAEAFF.

This clonotype was detected only once. The CDR3 coding sequence is TGTGCCAGCAGTCCCCGTCGCGTGGGGAACTACGAGCAGTACTTC. The encoded protein is CASSPRRVGNYEQYF. The gene calls are TRBV27 and TRBJ2-7; unclear D gene. The V gene lost 5 bases and the J gene lost 3 bases, with 17 bases spanning the gap. Germline values: CDR1 MNHEY, CDR2 SMNVEV (reference sequence). The CDR3 spans 15 residues.

The rearrangement joins TRBV28 to TRBJ2-7; tentatively, D is TRBD1 or TRBD2 (5 bases each). V shed 8 bases and J shed 5 bases, with 13 bases lying between them. Germline CDR1 is MDHEN and CDR2 is SYDVKM. This CDR3 comprises 12 residues. CDR3 amino acids: CASGGSTNEQYF. The CDR3 DNA reads as TGTGCCAGCGGGGGAAGCACGAACGAGCAGTACTTC. The whole variable domain, remainder taken from reference TRBV28 and TRBJ2-7, is DVKVTQSSRYLVKRTGEKVFLECVQDMDHENMFWYRQDPGLGLRLIYFSYDVKMKEKGDIPEGYSVSREKKERFSLILESASTNQTSMYLCASGGSTNEQYFGPGTRLTVT.